This TCR beta chain was sequenced for a study of blood T cell repertoires in COVID-19 (dated by TCRdb to the early 2020s). Context from the whole study: Samples from collaborators originated in the United States, Italy and Spain and spanned both the acute and convalescent phases of COVID-19. HLA class I and class II types, where available, came from metadata supplied by the sample provider rather than from assay-based typing. The samples were drawn from two sources: the first 160 participants of the ongoing ImmuneRACE study, and fewer than 1,500 subjects contributed by 6 global collaborators. The material from the prospective study consisted of cDNA or gDNA derived from T cells, B-cell-depleted T cells, or PBMCs. Nearly every sample came with metadata listing a de-identified subject ID, COVID-19 status, age in years and sex. Subjects who had been exposed to COVID-19, were actively infected with it, or had recovered from it provided the deeply sampled blood TCRbeta repertoires that made up the dataset. The repertoires were made available in a free public database intended to serve as a resource for research on the immune response to SARS-CoV-2. The research as a whole found: How much clinical and demographic metadata was included differed by source and by participant, and the metadata was provided uncurated.

With regard to this clone: No antigen is known for it. No much larger clonotype is one base removed from it; base qualities were not supplied.

CDR1 LNHDA and CDR2 SQIVND were looked up in the germline V gene (reference sequence). V is cut back by 6 bases and J by 5 bases, with 7 bases in the junction unmatched. The CDR3 sequence holds 15 residues, the cysteine and phenylalanine included. Just CDR3 DNA is preserved here, 45 bases in frame from base 1. A second Seattle source provided samples from volunteer blood donors who had recovered from COVID-19. Collaborating institutions collected whole blood in K2EDTA tubes following their own protocols. For TCRbeta analysis, collaborators shipped samples in one of three forms: frozen whole blood, isolated PBMCs, or DNA extracted from either of those sample types. TCRbeta CDR3 regions were amplified from genomic DNA using the immunoSEQ Assay, a bias-controlled multiplex PCR. For the original study's pipeline: The number of nucleated cells in each sample was estimated from the amplification of reference gene primers within the assay. To quantify the absolute abundance of each unique TCRbeta CDR3 rearrangement, sequence reads were collapsed and filtered. For each sample, productive Simpson clonality was calculated as the square root of Simpson's diversity index over productive rearrangements. This immuneACCESS table, as held by TCRdb, lists in-frame sequences with V and J called but not all clones. Of the missing ones, under half trace to an unresolved V gene in checked studies; the others have no known cause. The V and J calls and clone size come from that table; D and trimming were worked out from the DNA. For this sample the table gives approximately 200,000 clones, of which about 86% were detected only once. The top ten clones comprise approximately 6.2% of the sample.

This clonotype was sampled from a man in his fifties or sixties who had recovered from COVID-19. The sequence is built from TRBV19 and TRBJ2-1; 10 central nucleotides agree with TRBD2. Sample: peripheral blood. The base sequence is TGTGCCAGTAGACCCGGGACTAGCGCCAACAATGAGCAGTTCTTC. Translated, this is CASRPGTSANNEQFF.